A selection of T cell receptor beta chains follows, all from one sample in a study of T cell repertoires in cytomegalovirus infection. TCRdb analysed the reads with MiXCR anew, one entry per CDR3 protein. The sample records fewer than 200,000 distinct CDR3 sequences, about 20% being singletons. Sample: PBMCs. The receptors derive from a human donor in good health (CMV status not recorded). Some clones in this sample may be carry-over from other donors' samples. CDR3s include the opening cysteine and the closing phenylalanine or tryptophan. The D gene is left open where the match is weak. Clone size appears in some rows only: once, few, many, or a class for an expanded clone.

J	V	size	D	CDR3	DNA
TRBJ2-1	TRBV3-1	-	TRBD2	CASSLTSGSPFGSSYNEQFF	TGTGCCAGCAGCCTTACTAGCGGGAGTCCTTTCGGGAGCTCCTACAATGAGCAGTTCTTC
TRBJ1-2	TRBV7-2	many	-	CASSLEQGSNYGYTF	TGTGCCAGCAGCTTAGAGCAGGGGAGTAACTATGGCTACACCTTC
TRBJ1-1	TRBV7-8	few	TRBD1	CASSLLSQGVESTEAFF	TGTGCCAGCAGCTTACTATCTCAGGGGGTTGAGAGCACTGAAGCTTTCTTT
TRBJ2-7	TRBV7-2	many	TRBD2	CASSSRRSGSGYEQYF	TGTGCCAGCAGCTCCCGGAGGAGCGGGAGCGGCTACGAGCAGTACTTC
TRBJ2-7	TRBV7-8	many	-	CASSLGTAAFPYEQYF	TGTGCCAGCAGCCTCGGGACTGCCGCCTTCCCCTACGAGCAGTACTTC
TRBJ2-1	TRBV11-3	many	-	CASTPGVSGYNEQFF	TGTGCCAGCACCCCAGGGGTTAGCGGCTACAATGAGCAGTTCTTC
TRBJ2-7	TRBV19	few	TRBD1	CASSPWTGGGGEQYF	TGTGCCAGTAGTCCTTGGACAGGGGGAGGGGGCGAGCAGTACTTC
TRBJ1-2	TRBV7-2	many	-	CASSSGYRDEGGYTF	TGTGCCAGCAGCTCCGGTTACAGGGATGAGGGTGGCTACACCTTC
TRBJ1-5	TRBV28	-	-	CASTSGGKPQHF	TGTGCCAGCACTTCCGGGGGGAAGCCCCAGCATTTT
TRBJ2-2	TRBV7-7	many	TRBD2	CASSRGTSGAANTGELFF	TGTGCCAGCAGCCGAGGGACTAGCGGAGCCGCGAACACCGGGGAGCTGTTTTTT
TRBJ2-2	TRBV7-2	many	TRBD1	CASSSGTGGGNTGELFF	TGTGCCAGCAGCTCAGGGACAGGGGGCGGTAACACCGGGGAGCTGTTTTTT
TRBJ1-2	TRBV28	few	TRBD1	CASSLPSGGGYGYTF	TGTGCCAGCAGTTTGCCGTCAGGGGGCGGCTATGGCTACACCTTC
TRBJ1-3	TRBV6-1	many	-	CASSESISSGNTIYF	TGTGCCAGCAGTGAATCCATATCCTCTGGAAACACCATATATTTT
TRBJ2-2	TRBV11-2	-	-	CASSVTVNTGELFF	TGTGCCAGCAGCGTGACAGTAAACACCGGGGAGCTGTTTTTT
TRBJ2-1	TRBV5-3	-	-	CASSRIPDNEQFF	TGTGCCAGCAGCCGCATACCGGACAATGAGCAGTTCTTC
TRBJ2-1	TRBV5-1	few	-	CASSSGGTRNEQFF	TGCGCCAGCAGCTCAGGGGGGACAAGGAATGAGCAGTTCTTC
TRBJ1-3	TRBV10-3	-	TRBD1	CAIKGAASLSGNTIYF	TGTGCCATCAAGGGGGCAGCCAGTCTGTCTGGAAACACCATATATTTT
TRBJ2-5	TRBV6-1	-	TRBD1	CASKNRGEQETKYF	TGTGCCAGTAAGAACAGGGGGGAACAAGAGACCAAGTACTTC
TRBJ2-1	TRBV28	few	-	CASSPPADKKQFF	TGTGCCAGCAGTCCCCCAGCGGACAAGAAGCAGTTCTTC
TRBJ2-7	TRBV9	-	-	CASSVRGVDEQYF	TGTGCCAGCAGCGTACGAGGGGTGGACGAGCAGTACTTC
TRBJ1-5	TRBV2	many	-	CASSEGRWGPGNQPQHF	TGTGCCAGCAGTGAAGGGCGTTGGGGGCCCGGTAATCAGCCCCAGCATTTT
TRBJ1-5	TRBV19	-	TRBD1	CASSPMAGGGSNQPQHF	TGTGCCAGTAGCCCCATGGCAGGGGGAGGAAGCAATCAGCCCCAGCATTTT
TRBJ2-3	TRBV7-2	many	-	CASSFSSQGADTQYF	TGTGCCAGCAGCTTTTCTTCCCAGGGTGCAGATACGCAGTATTTT
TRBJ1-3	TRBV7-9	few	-	CAIGGGISTDTIYF	TGTGCCATCGGCGGGGGAATATCAACAGACACCATATATTTT
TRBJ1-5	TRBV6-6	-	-	CASRSGGAAIINQPQHF	TGTGCCAGCAGGAGCGGTGGAGCGGCGATTATCAATCAGCCCCAGCATTTT
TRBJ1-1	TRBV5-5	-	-	CASRESVSTEAFF	TGTGCCAGCAGAGAATCGGTTAGCACTGAAGCTTTCTTT
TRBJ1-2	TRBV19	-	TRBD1	CASSQGQVNYGYTF	TGTGCCAGTAGCCAGGGACAGGTTAACTATGGCTACACCTTC
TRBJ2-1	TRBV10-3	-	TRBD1	CAISGQGDEQFF	TGTGCCATCAGTGGACAGGGGGATGAGCAGTTCTTC
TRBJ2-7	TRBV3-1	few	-	CASSDQGYKTGEQYF	TGTGCCAGCAGCGACCAAGGTTACAAGACCGGCGAGCAGTACTTC
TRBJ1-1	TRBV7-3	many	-	CASSLGHMNTEAFF	TGTGCCAGCAGCTTAGGCCACATGAACACTGAAGCTTTCTTT
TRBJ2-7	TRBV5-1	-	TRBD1	CASSLGTGDSEQYF	TGCGCCAGCAGCTTAGGGACAGGGGATTCCGAGCAGTACTTC
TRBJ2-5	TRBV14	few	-	CASSQERLRGTQYF	TGTGCCAGCAGCCAAGAGCGCCTCCGGGGGACCCAGTACTTC
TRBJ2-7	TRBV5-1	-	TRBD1	CASGETPGTGTSEQYF	TGCGCCAGCGGAGAAACGCCCGGGACAGGGACGTCTGAGCAGTACTTC
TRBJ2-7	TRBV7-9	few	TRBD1	CASSLDRGSDEQYF	TGTGCCAGCAGCTTAGACAGGGGGTCGGATGAGCAGTACTTC
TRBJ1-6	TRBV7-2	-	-	CASSSEGNSPLHF	TGTGCCAGCAGCTCCGAGGGGAATTCACCCCTCCACTTT
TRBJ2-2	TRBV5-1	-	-	CASSLVAVNTGELFF	TGCGCCAGCAGCTTGGTCGCGGTGAACACCGGGGAGCTGTTTTTT
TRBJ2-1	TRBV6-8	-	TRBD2	CASSYSKREGPHEQFF	TGTGCCAGCAGTTACTCGAAGCGGGAGGGCCCCCATGAGCAGTTCTTC
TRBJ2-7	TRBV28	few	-	CASSLTRSTEQYF	TGTGCCAGCAGTCTAACCCGGAGTACCGAGCAGTACTTC
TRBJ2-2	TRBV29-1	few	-	CSVRPGTSNTGELFF	TGCAGCGTCCGACCCGGGACATCGAACACCGGGGAGCTGTTTTTT
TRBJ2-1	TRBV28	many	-	CASRARDTQSYNEQFF	TGTGCCAGCAGAGCCCGGGACACCCAATCCTACAATGAGCAGTTCTTC
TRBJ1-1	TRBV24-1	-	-	CATRHRKGPYTEAFF	TGTGCCACCAGACACAGGAAAGGGCCGTACACTGAAGCTTTCTTT
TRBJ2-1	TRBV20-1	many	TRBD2	CSASSGGGVSYNEQFF	TGCAGTGCTAGTTCTGGCGGGGGGGTGTCCTACAATGAGCAGTTCTTC
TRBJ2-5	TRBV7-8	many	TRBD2	CASSFLGRGGETQYF	TGTGCCAGCAGCTTCCTCGGGAGGGGGGGAGAGACCCAGTACTTC
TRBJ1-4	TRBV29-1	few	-	CSVAGASNEKLFF	TGCAGCGTTGCTGGGGCGAGTAATGAAAAACTGTTTTTT
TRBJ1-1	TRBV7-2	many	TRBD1	CASSVYRGFDTEAFF	TGTGCCAGCAGCGTATACAGGGGATTTGACACTGAAGCTTTCTTT
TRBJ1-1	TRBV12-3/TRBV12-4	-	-	CASSLGRGSTEAFF	TGTGCCAGCAGTTTGGGCAGGGGAAGCACTGAAGCTTTCTTT
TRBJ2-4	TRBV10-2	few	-	CASSESAGQYF	TGCGCCAGCAGTGAGAGTGCCGGGCAGTACTTC
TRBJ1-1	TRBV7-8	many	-	CASRQQQGMNTEAFF	TGTGCCAGCAGGCAGCAACAAGGGATGAACACTGAAGCTTTCTTT
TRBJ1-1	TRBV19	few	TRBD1	CASRATGGFTEAFF	TGTGCCAGTAGGGCGACAGGGGGCTTCACTGAAGCTTTCTTT
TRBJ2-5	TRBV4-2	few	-	CASSQDPGVQETQYF	TGTGCCAGCAGCCAAGATCCTGGAGTGCAGGAGACCCAGTACTTC
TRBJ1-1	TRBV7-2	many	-	CASSLNIWGRGEAFF	TGTGCCAGCAGCTTAAACATCTGGGGGCGGGGTGAAGCTTTCTTT
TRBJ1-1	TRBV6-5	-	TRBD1	CASSPGQGFSDTEAFF	TGTGCCAGCAGTCCGGGACAGGGATTCTCCGACACTGAAGCTTTCTTT
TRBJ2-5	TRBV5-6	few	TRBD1	CASSLEGQGGGTQYF	TGTGCCAGCAGCTTGGAGGGACAGGGTGGCGGGACCCAGTACTTC
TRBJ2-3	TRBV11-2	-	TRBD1	CASSYRGSTDTQYF	TGTGCCAGCAGTTACAGGGGAAGCACAGATACGCAGTATTTT